A selection of T cell receptor beta chains follows, all from one sample in a study of T cell responses to AZD1222 COVID-19 vaccine. The protocol was immunoSEQ multiplex PCR, while the TCRdb copy is restricted to in-frame clones and leaves out a portion. The sample yields 150,000 to 200,000 clones, approximately 92% seen once. Sequenced material: peripheral blood, taken on day 0 of AZD1222 vaccination. The receptors derive from an adult in good health. The CDR3 runs from the conserved cysteine through the conserved F or W. A D gene is named only where the DNA matches it firmly. Clone size is stated in some rows and not others, as once, few, many or a class when expanded.

cdr3_nt cdr3_aa d_call clone_size j_call v_call
TGTGCCTGGAGGGGGCAGGGGCCATACTACGAGCAGTACTTC CAWRGQGPYYEQYF - - TRBJ2-7 TRBV30
TGTGCCAGCAGCTTGGGTTCCGCGAACACCGGGGAGCTGTTTTTT CASSLGSANTGELFF - - TRBJ2-2 TRBV5-4
TGTGCCAGCAGTGAACGGGAGGGGGCGTACTTC CASSEREGAYF - - TRBJ2-7 TRBV2
TGTGCCAGCTCTATGCGGTCCAATCAGCCCCAGCATTTT CASSMRSNQPQHF - - TRBJ1-5 TRBV6-5
TGTGCCAGCAGCTTAATAGGTCCCGGGACAGGGACCACTGAAGCTTTCTTT CASSLIGPGTGTTEAFF TRBD1 - TRBJ1-1 TRBV11-2
TGTGCCAGCAGCTTGACCTCCGGGACAGGGTACGAGCAGTACTTC CASSLTSGTGYEQYF TRBD1 - TRBJ2-7 TRBV7-9
TGTGCCAGCATTCCCTCGGCAGTAGCGGGAGACAGTGAGCAGTTCTTC CASIPSAVAGDSEQFF TRBD2 - TRBJ2-1 TRBV28
TGTGCCAGCAGAGCGGGGTATCTCACAGATACGCAGTATTTT CASRAGYLTDTQYF TRBD2 - TRBJ2-3 TRBV27
TGTGCCAGCAGCCGTAACATCAGGGATGAAGCTTTCTTT CASSRNIRDEAFF - - TRBJ1-1 TRBV12-3/TRBV12-4
TGTATTAGCACCATAAGCGGGACGAGTTTTGGGACGGGAGATACGCAGTATTTT CISTISGTSFGTGDTQYF TRBD2 - TRBJ2-3 TRBV7-9
TGTGCCAGCTCACCGGCTGCCGGGGGGGCTTTAGCCAAAAACATTCAGTACTTC CASSPAAGGALAKNIQYF TRBD2 - TRBJ2-4 TRBV18
TGTGCCAGCAGAGCCTCCGCAGGGGGGACCGGGGAGCTGTTTTTT CASRASAGGTGELFF - - TRBJ2-2 TRBV6-5
TGCGCCAGCAGTGGGACGGGGGGACGTAGGAAAAACATTCAGTACTTC CASSGTGGRRKNIQYF TRBD2 - TRBJ2-4 TRBV10-2
TGCAGCGTTGAAGATACCGGGCTGGGGAATCGTGAAGCTTTCTTT CSVEDTGLGNREAFF - - TRBJ1-1 TRBV29-1
TGTGCCAGTACCCTTGGACGGAGCTCTGGAAACACCATATATTTT CASTLGRSSGNTIYF - - TRBJ1-3 TRBV19
TGTGCCATCAGCTCGACAGGGAAGTCCTACGAGCAGTACTTC CAISSTGKSYEQYF TRBD1 - TRBJ2-7 TRBV10-3
TGTGCCAGCAGCCAAGATAAGACAGGGGTTAGCGAGCAGTACTTC CASSQDKTGVSEQYF TRBD1 once TRBJ2-7 TRBV14
TGTGCCAGCAGCTTAGAGCGGGAGACCCTAGGCGATGAGCAGTTCTTC CASSLERETLGDEQFF TRBD2 - TRBJ2-1 TRBV7-2
TGTGCCAGCAGCCAAGAGGCCGGGGAGCTGTTTTTT CASSQEAGELFF - - TRBJ2-2 TRBV3-1/TRBV3-2
TGCAGTGCGGATGAGAATGAGCAGTTCTTC CSADENEQFF - - TRBJ2-1 TRBV20-1
TGTGCCAGCAGGAGCCAATTAGACAGGGGCGTGCGGAGCAATCAGCCCCAGCATTTT CASRSQLDRGVRSNQPQHF TRBD1 once TRBJ1-5 TRBV2
TGTGCCATCAGTGCGGCGAACAGGGGAGGTTCCTACGAGCAGTACTTC CAISAANRGGSYEQYF - - TRBJ2-7 TRBV10-3
TGTGCCAGCAGTGAATTCGCCCGGCTAGCGGGAGCGTCGGATGAGCAGTTCTTC CASSEFARLAGASDEQFF TRBD2 - TRBJ2-1 TRBV6-1
TGTGCCAGCAGTCCATATACAGGTGGCGCTTACGAGCAGTACTTC CASSPYTGGAYEQYF - - TRBJ2-7 TRBV27
TGTGCCAGCAGCTTTAGAAACATTAACTATGGCTACACCTTC CASSFRNINYGYTF - - TRBJ1-2 TRBV7-9
TGTGCCAGCAGTTACTCTCACAGGGTGAACACTGAAGCTTTCTTT CASSYSHRVNTEAFF - - TRBJ1-1 TRBV6-5
TGTGCCAGCAGCCAAGGGCAGAACACTGAAGCTTTCTTT CASSQGQNTEAFF - - TRBJ1-1 TRBV3-1/TRBV3-2
TGTGCCCAAGGGGGGCTCGGAAACACCATATATTTT CAQGGLGNTIYF - - TRBJ1-3 TRBV30
TGTGCCACCAGCAGTTGGACAGGGGCTTCATACGAGCAGTACTTC CATSSWTGASYEQYF TRBD1 - TRBJ2-7 TRBV15
TGTGCCACCAGTTTCTCATACGGCACTGAAGCTTTCTTT CATSFSYGTEAFF - once TRBJ1-1 TRBV24-1
TGCAGTGCTAGTCGCGGACAGGGAATCAACTATGGCTACACCTTC CSASRGQGINYGYTF TRBD1 - TRBJ1-2 TRBV20-1
TGTGCCAGCAGTGACGGGCAGGGTATCCGCTATGGCTACACCTTC CASSDGQGIRYGYTF - - TRBJ1-2 TRBV6-1
TGTGCCAGCAGCCTCCCGAGTGGAGGTTACGGTGAAGCTTTCTTT CASSLPSGGYGEAFF - - TRBJ1-1 TRBV7-2
TGCGCCAGCAGTGAGTCGATGTATCAGCCCCAGCATTTT CASSESMYQPQHF - - TRBJ1-5 TRBV10-2
TGTGCCAGCAGTTCGGACAGGAACTATGGCTACACCTTC CASSSDRNYGYTF TRBD1 - TRBJ1-2 TRBV11-2
TGCGCCAGCAGCCTTTATGACATCGTCCAAGAGACCCAGTACTTC CASSLYDIVQETQYF - once TRBJ2-5 TRBV5-1
TGTGCCAGCAGGGCCGGGCCAAGTGGGGAGCAGTACTTC CASRAGPSGEQYF - - TRBJ2-7 TRBV12-3/TRBV12-4
TGTGCCAGCAGCCAGGACCTAGGCACCATAAGCCAAGAGACCCAGTACTTC CASSQDLGTISQETQYF - - TRBJ2-5 TRBV14
TGTGCCAGCAGTGTGGCGGGAGCTGCCTACGAGCAGTACTTC CASSVAGAAYEQYF TRBD2 - TRBJ2-7 TRBV2
TGCGCCAGCAGCCGCGGACTAGCGGAGGGCACAGATACGCAGTATTTT CASSRGLAEGTDTQYF TRBD2 - TRBJ2-3 TRBV4-1
TGCAGCGTTACCCCGACTAGCGGGCCCTACAATGAGCAGTTCTTC CSVTPTSGPYNEQFF TRBD2 few TRBJ2-1 TRBV29-1
TGTGCCAGCAGCCAAGTGGCAGCATCTAACTATGGCTACACCTTC CASSQVAASNYGYTF - - TRBJ1-2 TRBV3-1/TRBV3-2
TGTGCCAGCAGCCAACTAGCGGGAGATTCGAATACGCAGTATTTT CASSQLAGDSNTQYF TRBD2 - TRBJ2-3 TRBV7-6
TGTGCCATCAGCGTAGACGGGCTGAACACTGAAGCTTTCTTT CAISVDGLNTEAFF - - TRBJ1-1 TRBV10-3
TGTGCTAGTGGTTCGTCCGGGACAGGGGGCATCAATGAGCAGTTCTTC CASGSSGTGGINEQFF TRBD1 - TRBJ2-1 TRBV12-5
TGCGCCAGCAGCCAAGATAGTCGACCTAGCGGGGAGCAGAAGTTCTTC CASSQDSRPSGEQKFF TRBD2 once TRBJ2-1 TRBV4-1
TGTGCCACCAGTGATCCCGGGAAGGAGGGTGGCTACACCTTC CATSDPGKEGGYTF - - TRBJ1-2 TRBV24-1
TGTGCCAGCAGCCCCCGACAGGGAACTAATGAAAAACTGTTTTTT CASSPRQGTNEKLFF TRBD1 - TRBJ1-4 TRBV3-1/TRBV3-2
TGTGCCAGCAGCCAAGACTGGGACTTCACTTACAATGAGCAGTTCTTC CASSQDWDFTYNEQFF - - TRBJ2-1 TRBV3-1/TRBV3-2
TGTGCCAGTAGTATAGTAGGGCCAGATACGCAGTATTTT CASSIVGPDTQYF - - TRBJ2-3 TRBV19
TGTGCCTGGAGTGGGCTACAGCAGAACACTGAAGCTTTCTTT CAWSGLQQNTEAFF - - TRBJ1-1 TRBV30
TGTGCCAGCAGCCAAGAACCCGGGACAGGGAATGGCTACACCTTC CASSQEPGTGNGYTF TRBD1 - TRBJ1-2 TRBV4-2
TGTGCCAGCAGCTCCAAAAAACAGGGACTCAGCTCCTACGAGCAGTACTTC CASSSKKQGLSSYEQYF - - TRBJ2-7 TRBV5-4
TGTGCCAGTAGTATACAGGGAACCTCTGGGGCCAACGTCCTGACTTTC CASSIQGTSGANVLTF - - TRBJ2-6 TRBV19
TGTGCCACCAGCAGAGATCTCGGCGGGACCGCCCCCTACGAGCAGTACTTC CATSRDLGGTAPYEQYF - - TRBJ2-7 TRBV15
TGCGCCAGCGTCGACAGGGTTATGAACACTGAAGCTTTCTTT CASVDRVMNTEAFF TRBD1 - TRBJ1-1 TRBV10-2
TGTGCCAGCAGCTTAGAAATCCAGGACACTGAAGCTTTCTTT CASSLEIQDTEAFF - - TRBJ1-1 TRBV11-2